This TCR beta chain was identified during a study of T-cell memory formation after mild COVID-19 (dated by TCRdb to 2020 to 2022). Regarding the research as a whole: TCR sequence clusters from the two donors were largely donor specific. In two donors, T-cell clones that expanded and contracted after mild COVID-19 were tracked by sequencing TCRalpha and TCRbeta repertoires over time. Two young, previously healthy adult volunteers made up the cohort, one male and one female.

Study-wide findings and limitations: Only two mild cases were covered by the study, and larger cohorts that include severe cases with pre-infection samples were considered necessary. Some responding clones were found in pre-infection memory, which suggests that pre-existing cross-reactive memory T cells took part in the SARS-CoV-2 response. Contracting CD4+ clones were found mainly in CM and EM memory subsets, while CD8+ clones were enriched in EMRA. Clones that contracted from day 15 to 85 showed balanced CD4/CD8 phenotypes, whereas a second wave of clones that expanded from day 15 to 37 leaned towards CD4+. SARS-CoV-2 specificity of the second-wave clones peaking on day 37 was not confirmed.

This clonotype was counted between two and nine times. Which antigen it targets is not known. Base qualities are not provided; no much larger clone lies one nucleotide away. Ficoll-Paque density gradient centrifugation was used to isolate PBMCs. The sequencer was an Illumina NovaSeq 6000. TCRalpha and TCRbeta cDNA libraries were constructed by 5'RACE with constant-segment primers, with sample barcodes and unique molecular identifiers being introduced. RNA was extracted from every sample with Trizol reagent. Library amplification was performed in two PCR steps, and a second sample barcode and Illumina TruSeq adapters were introduced in the second step. Libraries were sequenced on an Illumina NovaSeq with 2 x 150 bp paired-end reads. As for the original processing: Demultiplexing of reads and collapsing into UMI-guided consensus sequences were performed with migec v1.2.7. Using mixcr v2.1.11, UMI consensuses were aligned to TRA and TRB V and J templates and then assembled into clonotypes. A clonotype was counted as expanded or contracted only if both edgeR and NoisET called the change significant, with noise models trained on biological replicates. For edgeR calls, a false discovery rate-adjusted p below 0.01 and a log2 fold-change threshold of 1 were applied. As an exploratory analysis of dynamics, max-normalized trajectories of the 1000 most abundant clonotypes were examined by PCA with hierarchical clustering. Separately sequenced CD4+ and CD8+ repertoires were used to assign the CD4 or CD8 phenotype of responding clones. The public reads were run again by TCRdb, first through fastp at Q25 and then through MiXCR, and only productive beta chains were kept. All rows with the same CDR3 protein become a single entry with the most common DNA and genes. TCRdb, not the original authors, processed these V and J calls. The sample has approximately 290,000 distinct CDR3 sequences on record, around 8% of them singletons. The ten largest clones capture about 20% of the sample.

This receptor was taken from a man between 18 and 29 years old who had mild COVID-19 (a few samples of this study predate the infection). The sample titles of this study are shuffled in the database, so cell type and time point are left out; the donor was told from shared clones. What was sequenced was PBMCs or a T cell subset sorted from them (not recorded which).

The sequenced DNA: TGTGCCATCAGTGAAGAGCTGAACACTGAAGCTTTCTTT. Its coded protein is CAISEELNTEAFF. The chain links TRBV10-3 with TRBJ1-1, with no confidently assigned D gene. V is pared back by 3 bases and J by 0 bases, with 5 bases lying between the germline termini. The CDR3, cysteine through phenylalanine, is 13 amino acids long. Only CDR3 DNA remains: 39 bases, in frame from the first base. The germline V gene gives CDR1 as ENHRY and CDR2 as SYGVKD.